The clone carrying this T cell receptor beta chain was picked up a small number of times. The antigen is unknown. TCRdb itself ran the 5' RACE reads through MiXCR, one entry per CDR3 protein. The sample has about 120,000 distinct CDR3 sequences, approximately 12% seen once. This specimen comes from a study of spatial heterogeneity in lung cancer. Overall study context: Those follow-up PBMC samples that were available underwent sequencing, at a median interval of roughly 22 months following resection.

Germline lookup yields CDR1 LGHDT and CDR2 YNNKEL (reference sequence). The CDR3 length is 16 residues. V lost 0 bases and J lost 8, with 19 bases in between. Time point defined: blood at routine non-recurrence follow-up after resection. Whole RNA from tumor, nontumor lung or frozen PBMC was sequenced unsorted. Notes on the study in general: More often at tumor resection than at routine follow-up, ubiquitous expanded tumor TCRs were detected in the blood.

This sequence originates from a male donor with early-stage non-small cell lung cancer. The sample in question was PBMCs, obtained at follow-up. This chain joins TRBV3-1 and TRBJ1-2; no clear D gene. The DNA of the CDR3 is TGTGCCAGCAGCCAAGAAGGTCGTATCCCCCTAGGGGGCTACACCTTC. Residues: CASSQEGRIPLGGYTF. Full variable domain (outside the CDR3, taken from reference TRBV3-1 and TRBJ1-2): DTAVSQTPKYLVTQMGNDKSIKCEQNLGHDTMYWYKQDSKKFLKIMFSYNNKELIINETVPNRFSPKSPDKAHLNLHINSLELGDSAVYFCASSQEGRIPLGGYTFGSGTRLTVV.